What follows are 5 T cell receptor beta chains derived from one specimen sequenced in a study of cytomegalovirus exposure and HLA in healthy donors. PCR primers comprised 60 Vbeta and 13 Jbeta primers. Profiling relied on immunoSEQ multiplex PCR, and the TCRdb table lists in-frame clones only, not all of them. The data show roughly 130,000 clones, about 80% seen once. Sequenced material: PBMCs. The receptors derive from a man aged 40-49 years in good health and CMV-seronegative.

The DNA of the CDR3 is TGTGCCAGCTCACTCACTTCCGGACGGGGGGAAAAACTGTTTTTT. Amino acids: CASSLTSGRGEKLFF. This chain joins TRBV18 and TRBJ1-4; tentative D call: TRBD1 (5 bases). This CDR3 region has 15 residues. V was shortened by 4 bases and J by 8 bases, with 17 bases between the two germline ends. CDR1 is KGHSH and CDR2 is LQKENI in the germline V gene.

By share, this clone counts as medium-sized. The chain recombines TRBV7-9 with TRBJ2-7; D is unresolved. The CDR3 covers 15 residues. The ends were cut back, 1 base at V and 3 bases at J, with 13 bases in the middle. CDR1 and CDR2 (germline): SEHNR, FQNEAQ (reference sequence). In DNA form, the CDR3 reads TGTGCCAGCAGCTTAGAGGCGGCTCTGGTCTACGAGCAGTACTTC. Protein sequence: CASSLEAALVYEQYF.

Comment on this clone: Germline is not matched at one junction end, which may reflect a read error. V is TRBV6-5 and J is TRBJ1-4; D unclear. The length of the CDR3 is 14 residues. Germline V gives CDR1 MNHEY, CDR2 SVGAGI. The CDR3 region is CASSYSGLPEKPFF. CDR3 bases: TGTGCCAGCAGTTACTCCGGACTCCCGGAAAAACCGTTTTTT.

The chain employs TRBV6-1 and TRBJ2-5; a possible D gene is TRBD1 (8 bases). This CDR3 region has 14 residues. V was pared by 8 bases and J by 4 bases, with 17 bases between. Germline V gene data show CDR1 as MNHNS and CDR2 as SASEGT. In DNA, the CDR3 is TGTGCCAGCGCCTGGGAGGGGACAGGAGAGACCCAGTACTTC. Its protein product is CASAWEGTGETQYF.

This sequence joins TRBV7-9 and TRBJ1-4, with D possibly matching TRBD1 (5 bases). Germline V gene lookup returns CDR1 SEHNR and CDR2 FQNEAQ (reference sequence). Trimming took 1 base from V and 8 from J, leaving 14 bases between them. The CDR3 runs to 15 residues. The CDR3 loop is CASSLGPQGGEKLFF. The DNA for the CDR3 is TGTGCCAGCAGCTTAGGGCCCCAGGGAGGGGAAAAACTGTTTTTT.